This T cell receptor (beta chain) was sequenced in a study of T cell repertoires in cytomegalovirus infection. Turning to the study itself: A matching HLA type, together with CMV infection, was signaled by public TCR beta signatures.

TCRdb recomputed calls from the reads with MiXCR, one row per CDR3 protein. There are 740,000 or so distinct CDR3 sequences in the sample; under 40% occur only once, and under 3% lies in the top ten. This clonotype has only a few counts. Its cognate antigen is unknown. General study results and limits: Dominant in the ex vivo response were TCR beta clonotypes restricted by HLA-C and specific for CMV. Adding up the frequency of public TCR beta families identified people who carried CMV plus the relevant HLA.

Germline V gene data show CDR1 as SGHTA and CDR2 as FQGNSA. The J segment lost 3 bases and the V segment lost 7 bases, leaving 6 bases of the junction unmatched. CDR3 size: 14 residues. This chain links TRBV7-2 with TRBJ2-3; TRBD2 matches 8 bases. The receptor was isolated from a human donor in good health (CMV status not recorded). Some clones in this sample may be carry-over from other donors' samples. Sequenced material: PBMCs. The chain's CDR3 is CASNQGLATDTQYF. CDR3 in DNA: TGTGCCAGCAACCAAGGACTAGCAACAGATACGCAGTATTTT.